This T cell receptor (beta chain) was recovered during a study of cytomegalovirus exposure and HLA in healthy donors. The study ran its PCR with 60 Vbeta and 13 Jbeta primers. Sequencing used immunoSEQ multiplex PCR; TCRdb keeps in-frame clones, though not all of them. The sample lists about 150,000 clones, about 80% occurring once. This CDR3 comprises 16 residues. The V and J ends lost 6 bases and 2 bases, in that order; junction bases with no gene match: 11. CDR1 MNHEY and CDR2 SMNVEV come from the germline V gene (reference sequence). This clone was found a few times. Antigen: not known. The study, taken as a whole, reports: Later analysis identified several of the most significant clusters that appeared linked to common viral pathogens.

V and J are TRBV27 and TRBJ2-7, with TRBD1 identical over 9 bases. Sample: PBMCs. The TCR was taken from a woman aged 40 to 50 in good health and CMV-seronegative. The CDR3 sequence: CASRYSGQGSTYEQYF. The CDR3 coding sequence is TGTGCCAGCAGATACTCCGGACAGGGGTCTACCTACGAGCAGTACTTC.